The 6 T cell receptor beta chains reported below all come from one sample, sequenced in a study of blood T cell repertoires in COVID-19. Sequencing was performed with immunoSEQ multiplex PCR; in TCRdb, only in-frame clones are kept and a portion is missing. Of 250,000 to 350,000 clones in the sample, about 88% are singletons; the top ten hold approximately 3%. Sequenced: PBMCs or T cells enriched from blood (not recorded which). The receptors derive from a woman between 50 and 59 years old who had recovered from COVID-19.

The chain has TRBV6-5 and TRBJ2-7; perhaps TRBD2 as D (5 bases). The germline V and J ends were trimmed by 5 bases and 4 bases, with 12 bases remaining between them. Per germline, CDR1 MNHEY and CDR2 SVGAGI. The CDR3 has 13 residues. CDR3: CASSPSPGYEQYF. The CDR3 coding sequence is TGTGCCAGCAGTCCTAGCCCTGGATACGAGCAGTACTTC.

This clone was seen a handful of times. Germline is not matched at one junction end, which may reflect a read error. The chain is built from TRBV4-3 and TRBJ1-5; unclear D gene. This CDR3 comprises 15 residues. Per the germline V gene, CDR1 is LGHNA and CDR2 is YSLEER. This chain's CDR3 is CASRQGLISNQPQHF. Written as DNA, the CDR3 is TGCGCCAGCAGACAAGGTCTAATTAGCAATCAGCCCCAGCATTTT.

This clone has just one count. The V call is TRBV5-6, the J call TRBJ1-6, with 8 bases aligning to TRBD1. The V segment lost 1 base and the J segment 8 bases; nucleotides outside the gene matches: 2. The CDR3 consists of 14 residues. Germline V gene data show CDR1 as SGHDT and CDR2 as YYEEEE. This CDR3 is CASSLTGGYSPLHF. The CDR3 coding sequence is TGTGCCAGCAGCTTGACAGGGGGTTATTCACCCCTCCACTTT.

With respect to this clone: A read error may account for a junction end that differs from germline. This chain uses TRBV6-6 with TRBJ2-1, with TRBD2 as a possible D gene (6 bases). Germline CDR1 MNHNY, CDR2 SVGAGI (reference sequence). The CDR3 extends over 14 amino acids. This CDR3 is CASLLRGAGDEQLF. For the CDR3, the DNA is TGTGCCAGCTTGCTAAGGGGAGCGGGTGATGAGCAGCTCTTC.

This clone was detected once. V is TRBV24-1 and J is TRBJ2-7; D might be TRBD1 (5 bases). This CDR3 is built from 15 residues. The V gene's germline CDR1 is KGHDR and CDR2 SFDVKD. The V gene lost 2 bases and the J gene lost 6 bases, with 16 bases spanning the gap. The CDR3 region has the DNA TGTGCCACCAGTGATTCAGGGCAGGGAAGAGGCGAGCAGTACTTC. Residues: CATSDSGQGRGEQYF.

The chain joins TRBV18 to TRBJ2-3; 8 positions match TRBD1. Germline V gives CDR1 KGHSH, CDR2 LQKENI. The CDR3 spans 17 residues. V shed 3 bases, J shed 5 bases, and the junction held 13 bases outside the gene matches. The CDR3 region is CASSPLPPDRVKDTQYF. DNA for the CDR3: TGTGCCAGCTCACCGCTCCCTCCGGACAGGGTGAAAGATACGCAGTATTTT.